Listed below are T cell receptor beta chains from one sample, sequenced in a study of cytomegalovirus exposure and HLA in healthy donors. The protocol was immunoSEQ multiplex PCR, while the TCRdb copy is restricted to in-frame clones and leaves out a portion. The data hold about 150,000 clones, with roughly 80% observed a single time. The specimen was PBMCs. The receptors were gathered from a male donor in good health and CMV-seronegative. The CDR3 runs from the conserved cysteine through the conserved F or W. A D gene is named only where the DNA matches it firmly. Clone size is stated in some rows and not others, as once, few, many or a class when expanded.

D gene	clone size	V gene	J gene	CDR3 DNA	CDR3 protein
.	few	TRBV11-2	TRBJ1-1	TGTGCCAGCAGTCTCCTCGGTGAAGCTTTCTTT	CASSLLGEAFF
TRBD2	.	TRBV29-1	TRBJ2-1	TGCAGCGTTGACTCAGCGGGGGGGGCCTACAATGAGCAGTTCTTC	CSVDSAGGAYNEQFF
.	.	TRBV7-9	TRBJ2-7	TGTGCCAGCAGCTCCCCGAGCTCCTACGAGCAGTACTTC	CASSSPSSYEQYF
TRBD2	.	TRBV7-2	TRBJ2-1	TGTGCCAGCAGCTTAGCGGGGACTAGCGGGAGGGGACCGAGGGGGAATGAGCAGTTCTTC	CASSLAGTSGRGPRGNEQFF
.	.	TRBV5-1	TRBJ2-3	TGCGCCAGCAGCTTCTTGGTCCCGCGGGGCACAGATACGCAGTATTTT	CASSFLVPRGTDTQYF
.	once	TRBV9	TRBJ2-1	TGTGCCAGCAGCGTAGGGCTAGCTGACAATGAGCAGTTCTTC	CASSVGLADNEQFF
TRBD1	.	TRBV19	TRBJ2-2	TGTGCCAGTGGGGACAGATCGAACACCGGGGAGCTGTTTTTT	CASGDRSNTGELFF
.	.	TRBV7-6	TRBJ1-1	TGTGCCAGCAGCTTAGGGACAGAGAACACTGAAGCTTTCTTT	CASSLGTENTEAFF
TRBD1	.	TRBV5-4	TRBJ1-2	TGTGCCAGCAGCCCCCGGACAGGGGTGGTGTACACCTTC	CASSPRTGVVYTF
TRBD1	.	TRBV18	TRBJ2-3	TGTGCCAGCTCACCATATGAGAACAGGGGGCGCGCAGATACGCAGTATTTT	CASSPYENRGRADTQYF
.	.	TRBV12-1	TRBJ2-3	TGTGCCAGCAGCTTTGCGCGGACAGGGGAGACGACAGATACGCAGTATTTT	CASSFARTGETTDTQYF
.	.	TRBV5-1	TRBJ1-1	TGCGCCAGCAATGAGAGGGCCTCGAACACTGAAGCTTTCTTT	CASNERASNTEAFF
TRBD2	.	TRBV27	TRBJ2-7	TGTGCCAGCAGTTTGGAGGGAGGGGCTAGCGGGGCCTACGAGCAGTACTTC	CASSLEGGASGAYEQYF
.	.	TRBV28	TRBJ2-5	TGTGCCAGCAGTTTGACGGGCGGACTCCAAGAGACCCAGTACTTC	CASSLTGGLQETQYF
.	.	TRBV6-5	TRBJ1-2	TGTGCCAGCAGTTACTCGAGCACAGGAGCCTACGGCTACACCTTC	CASSYSSTGAYGYTF
.	.	TRBV13	TRBJ1-3	TGTGCCAGCAGCTCCAAGGGGGACACGACTTTCCGATCTGGAAACACCATATATTTT	CASSSKGDTTFRSGNTIYF
TRBD1	few	TRBV5-1	TRBJ2-7	TGCGCCAGCTCGACAGGGAACGAGCAGTACTTC	CASSTGNEQYF
.	.	TRBV18	TRBJ1-5	TGTGCCAGCTCACCCCCCTCAGGACAGCCCCAGCATTTT	CASSPPSGQPQHF
.	.	TRBV10-3	TRBJ1-5	TGTGCCATCAGTCCAGGATTATATAGCAATCAGCCCCAGCATTTT	CAISPGLYSNQPQHF
.	.	TRBV19	TRBJ2-5	TGTGCCAGTAGTATCAGGATCCTCGATGGCCAAGAGACCCAGTACTTC	CASSIRILDGQETQYF
TRBD1	.	TRBV5-1	TRBJ2-7	TGCGCCAGCAGTGGGACAGGGAAAAGAGAGCAGTACTTC	CASSGTGKREQYF
TRBD1	once	TRBV28	TRBJ1-4	TGTGCCAGCACTTCTAACGACAGGGATTACGAAAAACTGTTTTTT	CASTSNDRDYEKLFF
TRBD1	few	TRBV5-1	TRBJ1-2	TGCGCCAGCAGCTTGGCTTGGAGACAGGGGGCCGAGGGCTACACCTTC	CASSLAWRQGAEGYTF
.	.	TRBV10-3	TRBJ1-5	TGTGCCATCAGTGAGTCGGGGCAGGATCAGCCCCAGCATTTT	CAISESGQDQPQHF
TRBD1	.	TRBV18	TRBJ2-5	TGTGCCAGCTCACCACGACAGGGGACGGAGACCCAGTACTTC	CASSPRQGTETQYF
.	.	TRBV2	TRBJ2-3	TGTGCCAGCAACTTAGGAACTAGTCGGGCAGATACGCAGTATTTT	CASNLGTSRADTQYF
.	.	TRBV28	TRBJ1-2	TGTGCCAGTGCTGACAGACTCTATGGCTACACCTTC	CASADRLYGYTF
TRBD1	.	TRBV28	TRBJ2-1	TGTGCCAGCAGCGCGCCCCCCGGACAGGGTAACAATGAGCAGTTCTTC	CASSAPPGQGNNEQFF
.	.	TRBV29-1	TRBJ2-7	TGCAGCGTTCGTGACCGGAGCTCCTACGAGCAGTACTTC	CSVRDRSSYEQYF